This T cell receptor (beta chain) is from a study of T cells in Graves' hyperthyroidism and ophthalmopathy. Turning to the study itself: Staff took peripheral blood when the initial diagnosis was made, before any treatment began.

Patients aged 18 to 65 had newly diagnosed hyperthyroidism of under 2 months' duration. V dropped 8 bases and J dropped 6 bases, with 16 bases sitting between them. The CDR3 covers 14 residues. Germline V lookup: CDR1 MNHNY, CDR2 SVGAGI (reference sequence). RNA transcripts served as the template for amplifying TCR beta CDR3 regions. Carried out on the TCR CDR3, a first-round RT-PCR used the HTBI primer set. From the multiplex PCR reads, TCRdb called clonotypes with MiXCR, one entry per CDR3 protein. The table shows around 800,000 distinct CDR3 sequences, with 38% occurring only once. The specimen sequenced was blood. The receptor's source is a man between 18 and 29 years old with Graves' hyperthyroidism. The V and J genes are TRBV6-6 and TRBJ2-2; D is unclear. The DNA for the CDR3 is TGTGCCAGCCTACCTAACATCCAGGCCGGGGAGCTGTTTTTT. As protein: CASLPNIQAGELFF.